This section outlines one TCR beta chain sequence together with its context. The data were taken from a study of blood T cell repertoires in COVID-19. The CDR3 sequence is 12 residues long. Trimming removed 3 bases at V and 8 bases at J, with 13 bases between. Germline CDR1 reads DFQATT; CDR2 reads SNEGSKA (reference sequence). Generated by immunoSEQ multiplex PCR, the TCRdb table keeps only in-frame clones and is missing some. Among about 120,000 clones, around 81% were seen once, and the ten largest hold around 11%. The clonotype comes from a man in his fifties or sixties with acute or convalescent COVID-19. Specimen: peripheral blood. J is TRBJ1-1 and V is TRBV20-1; weak D call: TRBD1 (6 bases). The CDR3 bases are TGCAGTGCTAGTCCCCAGGGGACGGAAGCTTTCTTT. Translation gives CSASPQGTEAFF.